This paragraph reports one T cell receptor beta chain. Its matching antigen is unknown. These data originate in a study of blood T cells in healthy people across ages. Study-wide results and limits: The study could not conclusively compare naive and antigen-experienced cells, given its unsorted PBMCs.

For the second PCR, which ran for 7 to 11 cycles, a sample-barcoded 5' primer and a J-beta primer mix were used. Every sample returned 2.5 million or more CDR3-containing paired-end reads. TCRdb reanalysed the 5' RACE reads using MiXCR and keeps one entry per CDR3 protein. The data show 1,500,000 or so distinct CDR3 sequences, approximately 60% seen once. The CDR3 has 15 amino acids. The V gene's germline CDR1 is SGHAT and CDR2 FQNNGV. V lost 0 bases, J lost 3 bases, and 11 bases lay in between. Each donor was a healthy Caucasian individual from Russia, aged about 6 to 95. Isolated PBMCs totaled at least 7 million in each sample.

The chain employs TRBV11-2 and TRBJ1-1; D gene unclear. This TCR was sampled from a man younger than 30 in good health. The sample taken for sequencing was blood. CDR3 protein: CASSLEGSRYTEAFF. CDR3 DNA: TGTGCCAGCAGCTTAGAAGGGTCTCGGTACACTGAAGCTTTCTTT. Based on the CDR3 plus reference TRBV11-2 and TRBJ1-1, the full variable domain is EAGVAQSPRYKIIEKRQSVAFWCNPISGHATLYWYQQILGQGPKLLIQFQNNGVVDDSQLPKDRFSAERLKGVDSTLKIQPAKLEDSAVYLCASSLEGSRYTEAFFGQGTRLTVV.